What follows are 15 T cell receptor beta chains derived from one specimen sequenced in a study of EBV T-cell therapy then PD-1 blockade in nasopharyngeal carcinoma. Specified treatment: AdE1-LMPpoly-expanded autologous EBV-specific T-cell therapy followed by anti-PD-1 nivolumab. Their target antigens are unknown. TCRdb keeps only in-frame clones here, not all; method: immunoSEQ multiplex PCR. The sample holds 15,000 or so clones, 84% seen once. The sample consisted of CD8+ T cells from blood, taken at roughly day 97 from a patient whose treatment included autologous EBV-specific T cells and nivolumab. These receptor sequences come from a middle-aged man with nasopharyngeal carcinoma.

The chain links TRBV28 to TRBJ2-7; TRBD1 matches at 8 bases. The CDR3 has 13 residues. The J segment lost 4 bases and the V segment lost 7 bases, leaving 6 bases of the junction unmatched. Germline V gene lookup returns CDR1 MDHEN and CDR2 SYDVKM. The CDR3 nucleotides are TGTGCCAGCAAGCGGACAGGGTTGTACGAGCAGTACTTC. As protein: CASKRTGLYEQYF.

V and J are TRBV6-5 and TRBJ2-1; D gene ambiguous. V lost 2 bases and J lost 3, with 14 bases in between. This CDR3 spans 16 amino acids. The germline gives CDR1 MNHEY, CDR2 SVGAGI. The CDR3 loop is CASSYTPGASYNEQFF. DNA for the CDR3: TGTGCCAGCAGTTACACCCCTGGCGCAAGCTACAATGAGCAGTTCTTC.

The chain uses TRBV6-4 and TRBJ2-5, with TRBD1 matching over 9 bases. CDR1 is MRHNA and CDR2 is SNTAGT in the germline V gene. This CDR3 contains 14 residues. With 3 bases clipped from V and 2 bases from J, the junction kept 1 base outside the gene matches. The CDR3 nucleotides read TGTGCCAGCAGTGAGGGACAGGGTCAAGAGACCCAGTACTTC. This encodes CASSEGQGQETQYF.

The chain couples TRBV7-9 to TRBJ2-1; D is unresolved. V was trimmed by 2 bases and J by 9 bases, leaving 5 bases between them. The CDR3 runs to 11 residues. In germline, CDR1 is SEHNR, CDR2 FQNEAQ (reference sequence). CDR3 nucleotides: TGTGCCAGCAGCTTATTCAGTGAGCAGTTCTTC. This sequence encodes CASSLFSEQFF.

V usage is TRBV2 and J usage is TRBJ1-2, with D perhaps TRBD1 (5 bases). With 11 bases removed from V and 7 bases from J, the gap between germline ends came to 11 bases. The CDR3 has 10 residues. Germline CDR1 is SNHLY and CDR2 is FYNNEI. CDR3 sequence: CAEPGGGYTF. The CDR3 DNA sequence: TGTGCCGAGCCCGGGGGTGGCTACACCTTC.

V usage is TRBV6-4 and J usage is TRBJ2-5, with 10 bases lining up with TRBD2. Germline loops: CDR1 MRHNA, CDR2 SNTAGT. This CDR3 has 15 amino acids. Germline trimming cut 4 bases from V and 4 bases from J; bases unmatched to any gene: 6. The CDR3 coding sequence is TGTGCCAGCAGTGTAAGCGGGGGGGCCGGAGAGACCCAGTACTTC. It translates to CASSVSGGAGETQYF.

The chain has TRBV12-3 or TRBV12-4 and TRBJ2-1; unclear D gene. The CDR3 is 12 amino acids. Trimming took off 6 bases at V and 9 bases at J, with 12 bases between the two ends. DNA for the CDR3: TGTGCCAGCAGATCCCTAGATACTGAGCAGTTCTTC. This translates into CASRSLDTEQFF.

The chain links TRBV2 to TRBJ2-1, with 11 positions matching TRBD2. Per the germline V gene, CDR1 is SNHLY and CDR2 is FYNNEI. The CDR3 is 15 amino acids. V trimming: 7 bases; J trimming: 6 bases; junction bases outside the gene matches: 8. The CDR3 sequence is CASIETSGAPNEQFF. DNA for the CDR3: TGTGCCAGCATTGAGACTAGCGGGGCCCCCAATGAGCAGTTCTTC.

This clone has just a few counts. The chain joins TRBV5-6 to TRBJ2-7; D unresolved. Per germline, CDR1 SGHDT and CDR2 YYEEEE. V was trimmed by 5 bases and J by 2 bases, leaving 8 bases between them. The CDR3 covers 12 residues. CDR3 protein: CASRNETYEQYF. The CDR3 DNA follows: TGTGCCAGCAGAAATGAGACCTACGAGCAGTACTTC.

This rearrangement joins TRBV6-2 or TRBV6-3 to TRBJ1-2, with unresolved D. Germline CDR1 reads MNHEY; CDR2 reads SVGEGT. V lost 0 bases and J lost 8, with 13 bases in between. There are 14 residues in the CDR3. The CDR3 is CASSYSNPLGGYTF. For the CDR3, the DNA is TGTGCCAGCAGTTACTCGAACCCCCTTGGGGGCTACACCTTC.

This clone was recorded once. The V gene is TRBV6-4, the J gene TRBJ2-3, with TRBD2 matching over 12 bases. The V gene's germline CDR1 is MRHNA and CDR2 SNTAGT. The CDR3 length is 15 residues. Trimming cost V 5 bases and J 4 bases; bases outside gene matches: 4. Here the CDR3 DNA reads TGTGCCAGCAGTCCTAGCGGGGGGGCAGCAGATACGCAGTATTTT. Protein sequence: CASSPSGGAADTQYF.

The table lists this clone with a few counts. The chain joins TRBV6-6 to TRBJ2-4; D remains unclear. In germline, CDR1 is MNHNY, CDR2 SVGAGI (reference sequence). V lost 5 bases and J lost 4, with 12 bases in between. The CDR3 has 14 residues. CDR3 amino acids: CASSRDRLKNIQYF. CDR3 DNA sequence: TGTGCCAGCAGTCGTGATCGCCTAAAAAACATTCAGTACTTC.

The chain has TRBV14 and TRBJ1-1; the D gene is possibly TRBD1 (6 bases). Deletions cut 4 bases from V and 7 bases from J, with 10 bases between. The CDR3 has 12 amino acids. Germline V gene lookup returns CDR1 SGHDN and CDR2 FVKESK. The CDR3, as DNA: TGTGCCAGCAGCCCACAGGGAATTGAAGCTTTCTTT. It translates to CASSPQGIEAFF.

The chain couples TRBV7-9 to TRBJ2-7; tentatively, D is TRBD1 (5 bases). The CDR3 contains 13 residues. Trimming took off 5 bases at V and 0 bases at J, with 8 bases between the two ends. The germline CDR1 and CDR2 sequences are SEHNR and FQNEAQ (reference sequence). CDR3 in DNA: TGTGCCAGCAGCCACAGGTTCTCCTACGAGCAGTACTTC. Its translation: CASSHRFSYEQYF.

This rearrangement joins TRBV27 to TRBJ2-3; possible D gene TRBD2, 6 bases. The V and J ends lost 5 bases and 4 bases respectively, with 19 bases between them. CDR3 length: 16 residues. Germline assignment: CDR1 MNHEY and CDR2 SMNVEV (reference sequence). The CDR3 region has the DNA TGTGCCAGCAGTCCCCTCCCGCGGGGTTGGGCAGATACGCAGTATTTT. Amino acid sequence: CASSPLPRGWADTQYF.